This T cell receptor beta chain is from a study of T cell responses to AZD1222 COVID-19 vaccine. The assay was immunoSEQ multiplex PCR, and TCRdb's table has in-frame clones only and misses some. This table has about 88,000 clones, around 92% appearing once. The CDR3 extends over 14 amino acids. V lost 2 bases to trimming and J lost 0 bases, with 8 bases between them. Germline lookup yields CDR1 GTSNPN and CDR2 SVGIG (reference sequence). The study's findings and limits: Across spike, vaccine-associated CD4 TCRs were found, dominant at 160-218 and 743-854.

Note on this clone: What it recognizes is unknown.

The chain is built from TRBV30 and TRBJ1-5; D not certain. The sample in question was peripheral blood, obtained on day 0 of AZD1222 vaccination. The clonotype comes from an adult in good health. CDR3 sequence: CAWSPPYSNQPQHF. The CDR3 region has the DNA TGTGCCTGGAGTCCCCCCTATAGCAATCAGCCCCAGCATTTT.